The clone carrying this T cell receptor (beta chain) was detected a few times. The antigen is unknown. This specimen belongs to a study of T cells after yellow fever vaccination. Whole-study results and caveats: Clones that expanded after primary vaccination mostly reappeared after the booster (96% CD4, approximately 87% CD8).

They built TCR cDNA with 5'RACE template switching, a step that put in a universal primer site and UMIs. TCRdb reprocessed the 5' RACE reads with MiXCR, giving one entry per CDR3 protein. The sample has some 350,000 distinct CDR3 sequences, roughly 6.1% seen once. CDR3 length equals 12 residues. Germline CDR1 LNHNV, CDR2 YYDKDF (reference sequence). The germline V and J ends were trimmed by 0 bases and 14 bases, with 11 bases remaining between them. The J gene is TRBJ2-1, the V gene TRBV15; weak D call: TRBD1 (6 bases). The source of this sequence is a man in his thirties or forties who received the YFV17D yellow fever vaccine. The sample consisted of PBMCs, taken 5 days after the yellow fever booster vaccination. This chain's CDR3 is CATSRETGRKFF. In nucleotides, the CDR3 is TGTGCCACCAGCAGAGAGACAGGAAGGAAGTTCTTC.